This TCR beta chain derives from a study of blood T cell repertoires in COVID-19. CDR1 is SGHTA, CDR2 FQGNSA, per germline. This CDR3 has 15 residues. V was shortened by 0 bases and J by 7 bases, with 15 bases between the two germline ends. Original analysis: Amplification from reference gene primers served as the basis for estimated nucleated cell counts. This table comes from immunoSEQ multiplex PCR, and its TCRdb copy is limited to in-frame clones, with some not included. D and trimming come from the DNA, and the V and J calls and clone size come from that table. The profile shows 300,000 to 350,000 clones, under 95% of them singletons.

This sequence was found in a young woman who had recovered from COVID-19. The gene calls are TRBV7-2 and TRBJ1-1; a possible D gene is TRBD1 (6 bases). The sample consisted of peripheral blood. The DNA of the CDR3 is TGTGCCAGCAGCTTAGCGCAAGTGGGGGCTAGTGAAGCTTTCTTT. It specifies CASSLAQVGASEAFF. Full variable domain (outside the CDR3, taken from reference TRBV7-2 and TRBJ1-1): GAGVSQSPSNKVTEKGKDVELRCDPISGHTALYWYRQSLGQGLEFLIYFQGNSAPDKSGLPSDRFSAERTGGSVSTLTIQRTQQEDSAVYLCASSLAQVGASEAFFGQGTRLTVV.